What follows are 9 T cell receptor beta chains derived from one specimen sequenced in a study of OX40 agonist ivuxolimab in advanced cancers. The repertoire was sequenced with immunoSEQ multiplex PCR; TCRdb's copy has only in-frame clones and lacks some. The data show roughly 70,000 clones, approximately 90% seen once. Here the sequenced sample was CD4+ or CD8+ T cells sorted from blood, taken in a trial of the OX40 agonist ivuxolimab. The receptors were gathered from an adult with an advanced solid tumor such as melanoma, head and neck, liver or kidney cancer.

The V and J genes are TRBV5-1 and TRBJ1-2; TRBD1 aligns across 7 bases. Germline lookup yields CDR1 SGHRS and CDR2 YFSETQ. With V trimmed by 1 base and J by 3 bases, 3 bases remained unmatched. The CDR3 is 14 amino acids. The DNA of the CDR3 is TGCGCCAGCAGCTTGAGACAGGGATACTATGGCTACACCTTC. Translated, it gives CASSLRQGYYGYTF.

This clone was found once. The CDR3 is CASSTRQSYEQYF. CDR3 DNA: TGTGCCAGCAGCACTCGACAGTCCTACGAGCAGTACTTC. The chain has TRBV12-1 and TRBJ2-7; TRBD1, the D gene given by the table, was not confirmed from the DNA. TRBV12-1 is a pseudogene segment. This CDR3 region has 13 residues.

V gene TRBV29-1 combines with J gene TRBJ2-3; the D call may be TRBD1 or TRBD2 (6 bases each). CDR1 and CDR2 (germline): SQVTM, ANQGSEA. Trimming took off 7 bases at V and 3 bases at J, with 23 bases between the two ends. This CDR3 contains 16 residues. In nucleotides, the CDR3 is TGCAGCGCCGACCCCCAGGCGGGACATGGGACAGATACGCAGTATTTT. It translates to CSADPQAGHGTDTQYF.

The chain combines TRBV15 with TRBJ2-2; D might be TRBD2 (5 bases). Trimming removed 3 bases from V and 4 bases from J, with 12 bases in between. The CDR3 has 15 residues. Germline V gene data show CDR1 as LNHNV and CDR2 as YYDKDF (reference sequence). The CDR3 loop is CATSSGRPATGELFF. The CDR3 coding sequence is TGTGCCACCAGCAGTGGGAGACCGGCCACCGGGGAGCTGTTTTTT.

This chain joins TRBV7-2 and TRBJ1-2, with TRBD1 identical over 9 bases. This CDR3 is 12 amino acids long. The ends lost 6 bases at V and 11 bases at J; junction bases unmatched: 7. The germline gives CDR1 SGHTA, CDR2 FQGNSA. CDR3 protein: CASRGSGQGYTF. In DNA form, the CDR3 reads TGTGCCAGCAGGGGCTCGGGACAGGGTTACACCTTC.

The rearrangement links TRBV4-2 to TRBJ1-5; no reliable D call. Germline CDR1 is LGHNA and CDR2 is YNFKEQ. Trimming left V 0 bases short and J 0 bases short, with 9 bases between. The CDR3 spans 16 residues. The CDR3 DNA is TGTGCCAGCAGCCAAGAAGTCGGCTATAGCAATCAGCCCCAGCATTTT. Residues: CASSQEVGYSNQPQHF.

V is TRBV29-1 and J is TRBJ2-3, with D maybe TRBD2 (6 bases). This CDR3 has 13 residues. The germline V gene encodes CDR1 SQVTM and CDR2 ANQGSEA. V was trimmed by 4 bases and J by 5 bases, leaving 13 bases between them. DNA of the CDR3: TGCAGCGTTGGCGGTCAGGGAGGAGATACGCAGTATTTT. This codes for CSVGGQGGDTQYF.

This clone came up once. This chain uses TRBV18 with TRBJ2-1; no clear D. This CDR3 region has 15 residues. The V and J ends lost 0 bases and 4 bases respectively, with 10 bases between them. The germline CDR1 and CDR2 sequences are KGHSH and LQKENI. For the CDR3, the DNA is TGTGCCAGCTCACCACCGGTTAGTGGGTACAATGAGCAGTTCTTC. Translation gives CASSPPVSGYNEQFF.

This clone appeared once. The V gene is TRBV11-2, the J gene TRBJ2-7; TRBD2 aligns across 8 bases. V dropped 4 bases and J dropped 2; count of bases not matched to a gene: 7. The CDR3 is made up of 15 amino acids. Germline values: CDR1 SGHAT, CDR2 FQNNGV. DNA of the CDR3: TGTGCCAGCAGCTATAGCGGGAAAACCACCTACGAGCAGTACTTC. Its translation: CASSYSGKTTYEQYF.